This TCR beta chain is from a study of T cell responses to AZD1222 COVID-19 vaccine. Study-level background: Timing groups of about 4 and about 12 weeks for second doses were pooled. Points from the study as a whole: Close to half of spike-specific TCRs reportedly recognize unmutated variant regions. Baseline seropositivity occurred in only six AZD1222 recipients. The donor cohort was predominantly white British with a female majority, and clonal diversity may have been underestimated.

The repertoire was sequenced with immunoSEQ multiplex PCR; TCRdb's copy has only in-frame clones and lacks some. The sample lists about 100,000 clones, about 88% seen once, with about 1.8% in the top ten. A word on this clone: Its matching antigen is unknown.

Trimming took off 7 bases at V and 0 bases at J, with 16 bases between the two ends. The length of the CDR3 is 16 residues. The germline V gene has CDR1 SGHRS and CDR2 YFSETQ. Sample: peripheral blood, taken on day 0 of AZD1222 vaccination. This TCR derives from an adult in good health. The chain links TRBV5-1 to TRBJ2-2; maybe TRBD1 (6 bases). CDR3 residues: CASRRTASPNTGELFF. DNA for the CDR3: TGCGCCAGCCGACGGACAGCGTCTCCGAACACCGGGGAGCTGTTTTTT.